Presented here are 24 T cell receptor beta chains from one specimen sequenced in a study of T cell responses to AZD1222 COVID-19 vaccine (dated by TCRdb to the early 2020s). Libraries were built with the immunoSEQ multiplex PCR assay. TCRdb limited this immuneACCESS table to in-frame rearrangements with V and J called. A share of clones is missing; checked studies link under half to unresolved V genes, and the rest is unexplained. The sample includes roughly 120,000 clones, with roughly 87% observed a single time. The top ten clones comprise about 1.2% of the sample. The time point label here, explained by the study, means: baseline before first vaccination. The starting material was peripheral blood, obtained on day 0 of AZD1222 vaccination. These receptor sequences come from an adult in good health.

The CDR3 sequence is CASSPQLPGDTEAFF. The CDR3 coding sequence is TGCGCCAGCAGCCCCCAACTCCCTGGGGACACTGAAGCTTTCTTT. The chain employs TRBV5-1 and TRBJ1-1; D remains unclear. The CDR3 is 15 residues long. Germline CDR1 reads SGHRS; CDR2 reads YFSETQ. Trimming stripped 4 bases from V and 3 bases from J, with 16 bases between.

The chain recombines TRBV18 with TRBJ2-7; D is ambiguous. The germline V gene encodes CDR1 KGHSH and CDR2 LQKENI. V lost 0 bases to trimming and J lost 4 bases, with 10 bases between them. The CDR3 is 14 amino acids. CDR3 bases: TGTGCCAGCTCACCACCGGAGACCCGATACGAGCAGTACTTC. This translates into CASSPPETRYEQYF.

For the CDR3, the DNA is TGTGCCAGCAGTCCCGGGACTACTACCTACGAGCAGTACTTC. The encoded protein is CASSPGTTTYEQYF. The chain employs TRBV27 and TRBJ2-7; TRBD2 matches at 7 bases. The CDR3 is made up of 14 amino acids. The trim removed 5 bases at V and 2 bases at J, leaving 6 bases unmatched. Per germline, CDR1 MNHEY and CDR2 SMNVEV (reference sequence).

In DNA, the CDR3 is TGTGCCAGCAGCCCTAGGACGACGGTCGCCTACGAGCAGTACTTC. It codes for CASSPRTTVAYEQYF. The rearrangement uses TRBV5-5 and TRBJ2-7; unclear D gene. The length of the CDR3 is 15 residues. V gave up 4 bases and J gave up 2 bases, with 16 bases separating them. The germline V gene encodes CDR1 SGHKS and CDR2 YYEKEE (reference sequence).

V and J are TRBV19 and TRBJ2-7; no clear D gene. V dropped 4 bases and J dropped 0 bases, with 10 bases sitting between them. The CDR3 runs 14 residues. Germline CDR1 is LNHDA and CDR2 is SQIVND (reference sequence). This CDR3 reads CASSTQERSYEQYF. The DNA for the CDR3 is TGTGCCAGTAGTACGCAGGAGCGCTCCTACGAGCAGTACTTC.

The genes are TRBV2 and TRBJ2-7, with D possibly being TRBD1 or TRBD2 (5 bases each). The CDR3 totals 13 residues. The germline V and J ends were trimmed by 5 bases and 1 base, with 9 bases remaining between them. The germline V gene encodes CDR1 SNHLY and CDR2 FYNNEI. In DNA form, the CDR3 reads TGTGCCAGCAGTCTCGGGGCTTCCTACGAGCAGTACTTC. It is translated as CASSLGASYEQYF.

The gene calls are TRBV13 and TRBJ2-5, with D perhaps TRBD2 (6 bases). The CDR3 length is 16 residues. Germline loops: CDR1 PRHDT, CDR2 FYEKMQ (reference sequence). Trimming removed 5 bases from V and 5 bases from J, with 21 bases in between. The CDR3 region has the DNA TGTGCCAGCAGCACTCGACTAGGTCTATCGGTGGAGACCCAGTACTTC. It codes for CASSTRLGLSVETQYF.

J is TRBJ2-7 and V is TRBV7-2; D uncertain. The V end lost 4 bases, the J end lost 3 bases, and 7 bases lay between the germline ends. Germline assignment: CDR1 SGHTA and CDR2 FQGNSA. This CDR3 has 12 residues. The CDR3 here is CASSYGNYEQYF. As DNA, the CDR3 is TGTGCCAGCAGCTATGGAAACTACGAGCAGTACTTC. The entire variable domain, with the rest obtained from reference TRBV7-2 and TRBJ2-7, is as follows: GAGVSQSPSNKVTEKGKDVELRCDPISGHTALYWYRQSLGQGLEFLIYFQGNSAPDKSGLPSDRFSAERTGGSVSTLTIQRTQQEDSAVYLCASSYGNYEQYFGPGTRLTVT.

The chain has TRBV27 and TRBJ1-2; possibly TRBD1 for D (6 bases). The CDR3 runs to 15 residues. The V end lost 6 bases, the J end lost 4 bases, and 18 bases lay between the germline ends. The V gene's germline CDR1 is MNHEY and CDR2 SMNVEV (reference sequence). CDR3 region: CASRTRGGAFYGYTF. The CDR3 nucleotides are TGTGCCAGCAGAACCCGAGGGGGGGCTTTCTATGGCTACACCTTC.

The rearrangement joins TRBV27 to TRBJ1-1; possible D gene TRBD1, 6 bases. The CDR3 sequence is 14 residues long. Germline lookup yields CDR1 MNHEY and CDR2 SMNVEV (reference sequence). V was clipped by 5 bases and J by 4 bases, with 14 bases between them. In DNA, the CDR3 is TGTGCCAGCAGTCCCGACAGGAGGGCCACTGAAGCTTTCTTT. Translating it yields CASSPDRRATEAFF.

V gene TRBV7-9 combines with J gene TRBJ1-1, with a tentative D call TRBD1 (6 bases). The CDR3 is made up of 17 amino acids. CDR1 and CDR2 from the germline V gene are SEHNR and FQNEAQ (reference sequence). V was shortened by 0 bases and J by 0 bases, with 14 bases between the two germline ends. CDR3 sequence: CASSLASGGDMNTEAFF. The CDR3, as DNA: TGTGCCAGCAGCTTAGCGTCCGGGGGGGACATGAACACTGAAGCTTTCTTT. The full variable domain, in which reference TRBV7-9 and TRBJ1-1 provide the parts outside the CDR3, is DTGVSQNPRHKITKRGQNVTFRCDPISEHNRLYWYRQTLGQGPEFLTYFQNEAQLEKSRLLSDRFSAERPKGSFSTLEIQRTEQGDSAMYLCASSLASGGDMNTEAFFGQGTRLTVV.

The chain is built from TRBV11-2 and TRBJ2-2; 9 nucleotides line up with TRBD1. The CDR3 spans 15 residues. Germline V lookup: CDR1 SGHAT, CDR2 FQNNGV. V shed 2 bases and J 12 bases; nucleotides not matched to a gene: 10. CDR3 nucleotides: TGTGCCAGCAGCTTATTACAGGGGGCCCCGGTGAAGCTGTTTTTT. It translates to CASSLLQGAPVKLFF.

The V gene is TRBV19, the J gene TRBJ1-1, with a weak D call TRBD1 (5 bases). The CDR3 sequence is 13 residues long. Trimming removed 4 bases from V and 1 base from J, with 7 bases in between. CDR1 is LNHDA and CDR2 is SQIVND in the germline V gene (reference sequence). CDR3 in amino acids: CASSNQGNTEAFF. The CDR3 nucleotides read TGTGCCAGTAGTAATCAGGGGAACACTGAAGCTTTCTTT. Full variable domain (outside the CDR3, taken from reference TRBV19 and TRBJ1-1): DGGITQSPKYLFRKEGQNVTLSCEQNLNHDAMYWYRQDPGQGLRLIYYSQIVNDFQKGDIAEGYSVSREKKESFPLTVTSAQKNPTAFYLCASSNQGNTEAFFGQGTRLTVV.

The chain combines TRBV19 with TRBJ2-2; tentative D call: TRBD1 (7 bases). CDR1 is LNHDA, CDR2 SQIVND, per germline (reference sequence). V gave up 5 bases and J gave up 6 bases, with 10 bases separating them. The length of the CDR3 is 13 residues. The CDR3 DNA reads TGTGCCAGTAGTGCGGGACAGCCCGGGGAGCTGTTTTTT. This codes for CASSAGQPGELFF.

The rearrangement joins TRBV27 to TRBJ1-2; D ambiguous. The germline CDR1 and CDR2 sequences are MNHEY and SMNVEV (reference sequence). V lost 6 bases to trimming and J lost 1 base, with 12 bases between them. The CDR3 length is 14 residues. CDR3 DNA: TGTGCCAGCAGCCCGAACAAAAATAACTATGGCTACACCTTC. Translated, it gives CASSPNKNNYGYTF.

J is TRBJ1-3 and V is TRBV21-1; the D call TRBD1 from the table was never checked on the DNA. TRBV21-1 is annotated as a pseudogene. CDR3 size: 16 residues. The CDR3 DNA reads TGTGCCAGCAGGGACGGGACAGGGGTTTCTGGAAACACCATATATTTT. Encoded protein: CASRDGTGVSGNTIYF.

In its sample, this clone was seen once. The chain has TRBV20-1 and TRBJ1-2; D call uncertain. The CDR3 length is 10 residues. V lost 4 bases and J lost 5, with 5 bases in between. Germline CDR1 and CDR2: DFQATT and SNEGSKA (reference sequence). The CDR3 here is CSAKGYGYTF. In DNA form, the CDR3 reads TGCAGTGCTAAGGGATATGGCTACACCTTC.

The chain is built from TRBV3-1 (or the pseudogene TRBV3-2) and TRBJ1-6, with D possibly being TRBD1 (5 bases). The germline V and J ends were trimmed by 3 bases and 7 bases, with 10 bases remaining between them. The CDR3 length is 14 residues. CDR1 and CDR2 (germline): LGHDT, YNNKEL (reference sequence). CDR3 loop: CASSHQGGNSPLHF. The CDR3 DNA sequence: TGTGCCAGCAGCCATCAGGGCGGGAATTCACCCCTCCACTTT.

This chain uses TRBV4-3 with TRBJ2-1; 10 bases are shared with TRBD1. This CDR3 has 15 amino acids. Germline values: CDR1 LGHNA, CDR2 YSLEER. The junction had 5 bases not matched to a gene; V was cut back by 3 bases and J by 6 bases. CDR3 amino acids: CASSQDRGTPNEQFF. CDR3 DNA: TGCGCCAGCAGCCAGGACAGGGGGACCCCCAATGAGCAGTTCTTC.

The V and J genes are TRBV4-1 and TRBJ1-1; 8 nucleotides line up with TRBD1. The CDR3 is 15 residues long. From germline, CDR1 is MGHRA and CDR2 YSYEKL. V gave up 0 bases and J gave up 11 bases; unmatched junction bases: 11. The CDR3 region is CASSQEGQGATRAFF. The DNA for the CDR3 is TGCGCCAGCAGCCAAGAGGGGCAGGGGGCTACTCGGGCTTTCTTT.

The CDR3 loop is CASSFQNTEAFF. DNA for the CDR3: TGTGCCAGCAGTTTCCAGAACACTGAAGCTTTCTTT. V is TRBV6-2 or TRBV6-3 and J is TRBJ1-1; no clear D. Trimming took 4 bases from V and 1 from J, leaving 4 bases between them. CDR1 and CDR2 from the germline V gene are MNHEY and SVGEGT. This CDR3 spans 12 amino acids.

The chain combines TRBV27 with TRBJ2-3; D gene unclear. Germline V CDR1 and CDR2: MNHEY, SMNVEV (reference sequence). This CDR3 region has 11 residues. Trimming stripped 7 bases from V and 5 bases from J, with 7 bases between. CDR3 nucleotides: TGTGCCAGCAATTGGGGAGATACGCAGTATTTT. Translation: CASNWGDTQYF.

The chain joins TRBV19 to TRBJ2-1; D is possibly TRBD2 (6 bases). V was cut by 3 bases and J by 2 bases, with 17 bases left in between. The CDR3 totals 17 residues. In germline, CDR1 is LNHDA, CDR2 SQIVND (reference sequence). CDR3 bases: TGTGCCAGTAGTATCCCCTGGGTTAGCGGAGCCTACAATGAGCAGTTCTTC. Protein product: CASSIPWVSGAYNEQFF.

The chain recombines TRBV10-3 with TRBJ2-5; 8 nucleotides line up with TRBD2. CDR1 is ENHRY and CDR2 is SYGVKD in the germline V gene. The CDR3 covers 14 residues. V lost 6 bases and J lost 2; bases outside the gene matches: 5. Here the CDR3 DNA reads TGTGCCATCAGGGGACTAGGAGGGCAAGAGACCCAGTACTTC. This translates into CAIRGLGGQETQYF.